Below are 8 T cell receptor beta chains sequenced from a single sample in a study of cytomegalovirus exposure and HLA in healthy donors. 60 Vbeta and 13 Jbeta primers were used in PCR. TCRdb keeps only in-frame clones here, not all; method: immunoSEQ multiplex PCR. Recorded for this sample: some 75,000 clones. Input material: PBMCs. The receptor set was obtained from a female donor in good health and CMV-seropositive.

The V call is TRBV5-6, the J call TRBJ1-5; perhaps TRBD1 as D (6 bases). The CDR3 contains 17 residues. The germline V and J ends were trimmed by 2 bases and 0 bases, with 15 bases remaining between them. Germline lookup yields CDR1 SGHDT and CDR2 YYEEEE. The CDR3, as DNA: TGTGCCAGCAGCTTATGGGGACAATCCGGTAGCAATCAGCCCCAGCATTTT. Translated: CASSLWGQSGSNQPQHF.

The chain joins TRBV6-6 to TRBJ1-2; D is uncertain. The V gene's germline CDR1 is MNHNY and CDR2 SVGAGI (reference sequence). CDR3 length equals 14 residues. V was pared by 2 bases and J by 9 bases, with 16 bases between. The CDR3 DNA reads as TGTGCCAGCAGTTACGAGAATTCTCAAACCAGCTACACCTTC. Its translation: CASSYENSQTSYTF.

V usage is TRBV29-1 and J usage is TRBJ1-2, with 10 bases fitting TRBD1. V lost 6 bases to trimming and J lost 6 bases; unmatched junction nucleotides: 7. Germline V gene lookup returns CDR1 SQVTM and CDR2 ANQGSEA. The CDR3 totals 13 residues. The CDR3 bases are TGCAGCGTCCCACGACAGGGGGCTCATGGCTACACCTTC. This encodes CSVPRQGAHGYTF.

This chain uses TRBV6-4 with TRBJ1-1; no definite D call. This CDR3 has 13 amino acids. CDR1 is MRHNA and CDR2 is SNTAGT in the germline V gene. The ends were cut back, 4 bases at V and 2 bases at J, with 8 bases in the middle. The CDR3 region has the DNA TGTGCCAGCAGTGTTGATCTAAACACTGAAGCTTTCTTT. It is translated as CASSVDLNTEAFF.

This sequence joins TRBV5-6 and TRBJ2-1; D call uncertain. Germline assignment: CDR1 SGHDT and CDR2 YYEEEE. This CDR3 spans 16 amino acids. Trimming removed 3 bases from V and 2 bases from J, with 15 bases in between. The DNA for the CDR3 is TGTGCCAGCAGCTCTGTAGTATCTTCCACCTACAATGAGCAGTTCTTC. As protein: CASSSVVSSTYNEQFF.

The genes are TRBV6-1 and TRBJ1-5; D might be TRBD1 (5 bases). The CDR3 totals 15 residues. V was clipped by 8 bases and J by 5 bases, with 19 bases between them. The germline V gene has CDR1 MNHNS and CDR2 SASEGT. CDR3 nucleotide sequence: TGTGCCAGCGGACACCTTGGGAATGGCGATCAGCCCCAGCATTTT. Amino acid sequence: CASGHLGNGDQPQHF.

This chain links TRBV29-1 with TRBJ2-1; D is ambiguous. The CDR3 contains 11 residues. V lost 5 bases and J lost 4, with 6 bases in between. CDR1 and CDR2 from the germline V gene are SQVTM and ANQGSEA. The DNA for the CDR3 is TGCAGCGTTCGTCTGTACAATGAGCAGTTCTTC. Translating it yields CSVRLYNEQFF.

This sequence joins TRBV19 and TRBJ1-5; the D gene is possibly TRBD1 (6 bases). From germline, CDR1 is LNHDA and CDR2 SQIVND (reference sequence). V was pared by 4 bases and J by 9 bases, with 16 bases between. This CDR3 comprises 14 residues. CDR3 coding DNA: TGTGCCAGTAGTAGGGGACACGGGGGGACGCCCCAGCATTTT. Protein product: CASSRGHGGTPQHF.